A selection of T cell receptor beta chains follows, all from one sample in a study of blood T cells in healthy people across ages. From the 5' RACE reads, TCRdb called clonotypes with MiXCR, one entry per CDR3 protein. The table shows 1.5 million to 2 million distinct CDR3 sequences, with roughly 27% occurring only once. The specimen sequenced was blood. Receptor source: a woman aged 25 to 45 in good health. Both conserved end residues are part of each CDR3. A D gene is named only where the DNA matches it firmly. Clone size is given for some rows only: seen once, a few or many times, or a class if the clone is expanded.

clone_size: NA; v_call: TRBV4-3; d_call: NA; j_call: TRBJ2-1; cdr3_length: 16; cdr3_nt: TGCGCCAGCAGCCAAGATGCGGCTAGCACCTACAATGAGCGGTTCTTC; cdr3_aa: CASSQDAASTYNERFF
clone_size: few; v_call: TRBV6-5; d_call: TRBD1; j_call: TRBJ2-1; cdr3_length: 15; cdr3_nt: TGTGCCAGCAGATGGACAGGGGGCGCTTTCAATGAGCAGTTCTTC; cdr3_aa: CASRWTGGAFNEQFF
clone_size: few; v_call: TRBV29-1; d_call: TRBD2; j_call: TRBJ2-7; cdr3_length: 14; cdr3_nt: TGCAGCGTTGAGGCGGGACTAGGATCCTACGAGCAGTACTTC; cdr3_aa: CSVEAGLGSYEQYF
clone_size: NA; v_call: TRBV7-2; d_call: TRBD1; j_call: TRBJ1-5; cdr3_length: 14; cdr3_nt: TGTGCCAGCAGCCTCGACAGGGGGCCTCAGTCCCAGCATTTT; cdr3_aa: CASSLDRGPQSQHF
clone_size: once; v_call: TRBV20-1; d_call: TRBD2; j_call: TRBJ2-3; cdr3_length: 15; cdr3_nt: TGCAGTGCTACCTGGGACTATACTAGCACAGATACGCAGTATTTT; cdr3_aa: CSATWDYTSTDTQYF
clone_size: few; v_call: TRBV20-1; d_call: TRBD2; j_call: TRBJ2-7; cdr3_length: 17; cdr3_nt: TGCAGTGCTGAAGATTCGGGCGGCGGGAGGACCGCCTACGAGCAGTACTTC; cdr3_aa: CSAEDSGGGRTAYEQYF
clone_size: NA; v_call: TRBV7-9; d_call: TRBD2; j_call: TRBJ2-7; cdr3_length: 16; cdr3_nt: TGTGCCAGCAGCCCTCCTAGCGGGAGGGCCAACTACGAGCAGTACTTC; cdr3_aa: CASSPPSGRANYEQYF
clone_size: NA; v_call: TRBV6-5; d_call: NA; j_call: TRBJ2-1; cdr3_length: 16; cdr3_nt: TGTGCCAGCCGAAGGGGTTCGGGGCCCGTGTACAATGAGCAGTTCTTC; cdr3_aa: CASRRGSGPVYNEQFF
clone_size: NA; v_call: TRBV6-2/TRBV6-3; d_call: NA; j_call: TRBJ1-2; cdr3_length: 15; cdr3_nt: TGTGCCAGCACCGAACCATCCAGGGCGGACTATGGCTACACCTTC; cdr3_aa: CASTEPSRADYGYTF
clone_size: NA; v_call: TRBV29-1; d_call: TRBD1; j_call: TRBJ2-5; cdr3_length: 14; cdr3_nt: TGCAGCGTTGAAGACCGACAGGGTGAAGAGACCCAGTACTTC; cdr3_aa: CSVEDRQGEETQYF
clone_size: NA; v_call: TRBV5-1; d_call: TRBD1; j_call: TRBJ2-7; cdr3_length: 15; cdr3_nt: TGCGCCAGCAGCCTGACCGGGACAGGTGGCGACGAGCAGTACTTC; cdr3_aa: CASSLTGTGGDEQYF
clone_size: NA; v_call: TRBV7-9; d_call: NA; j_call: TRBJ1-4; cdr3_length: 16; cdr3_nt: TGTGCCAGCAGCCTAGGACAGCTACCTGGGGGTGAAAAACTGTTTTTT; cdr3_aa: CASSLGQLPGGEKLFF
clone_size: NA; v_call: TRBV5-4; d_call: TRBD1; j_call: TRBJ2-1; cdr3_length: 14; cdr3_nt: TGTGCCAGCAGCTCCCGACAGGGATCCTACGAGCAGTTCTTC; cdr3_aa: CASSSRQGSYEQFF
clone_size: many; v_call: TRBV7-2; d_call: NA; j_call: TRBJ2-5; cdr3_length: 16; cdr3_nt: TGTGCCAGCAGCTTACTGCCTGGAGCGGGTGGAGAGACCCAGTACTTC; cdr3_aa: CASSLLPGAGGETQYF
clone_size: few; v_call: TRBV30; d_call: NA; j_call: TRBJ1-5; cdr3_length: 13; cdr3_nt: TGTGCCTGGAGTCACAGGGTCGACCAGCCCCAGCATTTT; cdr3_aa: CAWSHRVDQPQHF
clone_size: few; v_call: TRBV6-5; d_call: NA; j_call: TRBJ1-6; cdr3_length: 15; cdr3_nt: TGTGCCAGCAGTTACGGGCCGGCAGGGCCCGTACCCCTCCACTTT; cdr3_aa: CASSYGPAGPVPLHF
clone_size: NA; v_call: TRBV3-1; d_call: NA; j_call: TRBJ2-2; cdr3_length: 15; cdr3_nt: TGTGCCAGCAGCTCAAGAGGAGACGGACAAGGGGAGCTGTTTTTT; cdr3_aa: CASSSRGDGQGELFF
clone_size: NA; v_call: TRBV7-9; d_call: TRBD2; j_call: TRBJ2-3; cdr3_length: 16; cdr3_nt: TGTGCCAGCAGCCGAGGACTAGCGGGAAATACAGATACGCAGTATTTT; cdr3_aa: CASSRGLAGNTDTQYF
clone_size: once; v_call: TRBV7-3; d_call: NA; j_call: TRBJ1-1; cdr3_length: 13; cdr3_nt: TGTGCCAGCAGCTTAACCCCGACGGGGGAAGCTTTCTTT; cdr3_aa: CASSLTPTGEAFF
clone_size: few; v_call: TRBV4-3; d_call: NA; j_call: TRBJ2-7; cdr3_length: 14; cdr3_nt: TGCGCCAGCAGCTTAGAGGGGCATTCCTACGAGCAGTACTTC; cdr3_aa: CASSLEGHSYEQYF
clone_size: few; v_call: TRBV28; d_call: TRBD1; j_call: TRBJ2-4; cdr3_length: 15; cdr3_nt: TGTGCCAGCAGTTTTACGGGACAGGAGCACAATGAGCAGTACTTC; cdr3_aa: CASSFTGQEHNEQYF
clone_size: NA; v_call: TRBV20-1; d_call: TRBD1; j_call: TRBJ2-2; cdr3_length: 16; cdr3_nt: TGCAGTGCTCCGGATCCCTCAGGGGGACCGACCGGGGAGCTGTTTTTT; cdr3_aa: CSAPDPSGGPTGELFF
clone_size: NA; v_call: TRBV12-5; d_call: NA; j_call: TRBJ2-7; cdr3_length: 13; cdr3_nt: TGTGCTAGTGGTTTGGACAGAGCCTACGAGCAGTACTTC; cdr3_aa: CASGLDRAYEQYF
clone_size: many; v_call: TRBV6-5; d_call: TRBD2; j_call: TRBJ2-1; cdr3_length: 13; cdr3_nt: TGTGCCAGCAGTCAAAGAACCGGGACTAACCAGTTCTTC; cdr3_aa: CASSQRTGTNQFF
clone_size: once; v_call: TRBV5-1; d_call: NA; j_call: TRBJ1-2; cdr3_length: 12; cdr3_nt: TGCGCCAGCAGCTTGGGAGGTGACAGCTACACCTTC; cdr3_aa: CASSLGGDSYTF
clone_size: few; v_call: TRBV18; d_call: TRBD1; j_call: TRBJ1-5; cdr3_length: 16; cdr3_nt: TGTGCCAGCTCACCAAAGGAGACAGGGGGCAATCAGCCCCAGCATTTT; cdr3_aa: CASSPKETGGNQPQHF
clone_size: once; v_call: TRBV20-1; d_call: TRBD2; j_call: TRBJ2-3; cdr3_length: 16; cdr3_nt: TGCAGTGCTCAGGGGTCAAGCGGGGGGGGAACAGATACGCAGTATTTT; cdr3_aa: CSAQGSSGGGTDTQYF
clone_size: few; v_call: TRBV20-1; d_call: TRBD2; j_call: TRBJ2-3; cdr3_length: 15; cdr3_nt: TGCAGTGCTAGACCCCCGGGACTACGCACAGATACGCAGTATTTT; cdr3_aa: CSARPPGLRTDTQYF
clone_size: few; v_call: TRBV29-1; d_call: NA; j_call: TRBJ2-5; cdr3_length: 12; cdr3_nt: TGCAGCGTTGAATCGAATCAAGAGACCCAGTACTTC; cdr3_aa: CSVESNQETQYF
clone_size: few; v_call: TRBV28; d_call: TRBD2; j_call: TRBJ2-1; cdr3_length: 15; cdr3_nt: TGTGCCAGCAGTGCCCGACTAGCGGGGATTAGTGAGCAGTTCTTC; cdr3_aa: CASSARLAGISEQFF
clone_size: few; v_call: TRBV6-6; d_call: NA; j_call: TRBJ2-3; cdr3_length: 14; cdr3_nt: TGTGCCAGCACCCTAACCCAGAGCACAGATACGCAGTATTTT; cdr3_aa: CASTLTQSTDTQYF
clone_size: few; v_call: TRBV29-1; d_call: NA; j_call: TRBJ1-4; cdr3_length: 15; cdr3_nt: TGCAGCGTTGGATCGGGGGGAGGGAGCAACGAAAAACTGTTTTTT; cdr3_aa: CSVGSGGGSNEKLFF
clone_size: many; v_call: TRBV9; d_call: NA; j_call: TRBJ2-3; cdr3_length: 13; cdr3_nt: TGTGCCAGCAGCGTAGCCCCGATGGATACGCAGTATTTT; cdr3_aa: CASSVAPMDTQYF
clone_size: NA; v_call: TRBV7-2; d_call: TRBD2; j_call: TRBJ2-3; cdr3_length: 16; cdr3_nt: TGTGCCAGCAGCACCCAACTAGCGGGGGGGAGAGATACGCAGTATTTT; cdr3_aa: CASSTQLAGGRDTQYF
clone_size: many; v_call: TRBV29-1; d_call: NA; j_call: TRBJ2-7; cdr3_length: 14; cdr3_nt: TGCAGCGTTGAGGGTCAGGGGGGCGACTACGAGCAGTACTTC; cdr3_aa: CSVEGQGGDYEQYF
clone_size: NA; v_call: TRBV21-1; d_call: NA; j_call: TRBJ2-7; cdr3_length: 19; cdr3_nt: TGTGCCAGCAGCAAAGGCGGCCCCGGGTCCCCCCCCTCGCTCTACGAGCAGTACTTC; cdr3_aa: CASSKGGPGSPPSLYEQYF
clone_size: few; v_call: TRBV2; d_call: NA; j_call: TRBJ1-2; cdr3_length: 14; cdr3_nt: TGTGCCAGCAGTGAAGACAGGGTTTACTATGGCTACACCTTC; cdr3_aa: CASSEDRVYYGYTF
clone_size: few; v_call: TRBV11-2; d_call: NA; j_call: TRBJ2-1; cdr3_length: 17; cdr3_nt: TGTGCCAGCAGCCGAGCCCCGGGACTCCCAACCTACAATGAGCAGTTCTTC; cdr3_aa: CASSRAPGLPTYNEQFF
clone_size: many; v_call: TRBV7-2; d_call: NA; j_call: TRBJ2-7; cdr3_length: 13; cdr3_nt: TGTGCCAGCAGCTCCGGGGCAGACTACGAGCAGTACTTC; cdr3_aa: CASSSGADYEQYF
clone_size: few; v_call: TRBV5-1; d_call: TRBD1; j_call: TRBJ2-3; cdr3_length: 16; cdr3_nt: TGCGCCAGCAGCTTTTACGGACAGGGAAGACTGGATACGCAGTATTTT; cdr3_aa: CASSFYGQGRLDTQYF
clone_size: NA; v_call: TRBV18; d_call: NA; j_call: TRBJ1-1; cdr3_length: 16; cdr3_nt: TGTGCCAGCTCACCATTCGCCCCCGGGGCAGACACTGAAGCTTTCTTT; cdr3_aa: CASSPFAPGADTEAFF
clone_size: NA; v_call: TRBV2; d_call: TRBD2; j_call: TRBJ2-3; cdr3_length: 14; cdr3_nt: TGTGCCAGCATTTTAGCGGGTATCACAGATACGCAGTATTTT; cdr3_aa: CASILAGITDTQYF
clone_size: many; v_call: TRBV7-8; d_call: TRBD1; j_call: TRBJ2-1; cdr3_length: 15; cdr3_nt: TGTGCCAGCAGTGCAACAGGGGGGTCCTACAATGAGCAGTTCTTC; cdr3_aa: CASSATGGSYNEQFF
clone_size: few; v_call: TRBV29-1; d_call: NA; j_call: TRBJ2-5; cdr3_length: 14; cdr3_nt: TGCAGCACTCCATCGGGGTTTGGGTTAGAGACCCAGTACTTC; cdr3_aa: CSTPSGFGLETQYF
clone_size: NA; v_call: TRBV18; d_call: NA; j_call: TRBJ1-3; cdr3_length: 16; cdr3_nt: TGTGCCAGCTCGCCCGGGACATTGAGCTCTGGAAACACCATATATTTT; cdr3_aa: CASSPGTLSSGNTIYF
clone_size: few; v_call: TRBV7-9; d_call: TRBD1; j_call: TRBJ2-1; cdr3_length: 17; cdr3_nt: TGTGCCAGCAGCTTTCCACAGGGGGGCAGCTCCTACAATGAGCAGTTCTTC; cdr3_aa: CASSFPQGGSSYNEQFF
clone_size: NA; v_call: TRBV20-1; d_call: NA; j_call: TRBJ1-5; cdr3_length: 15; cdr3_nt: TGCAGTGCATTGGCCTTAATGAGGGGCAATCAGCCCCAGCATTTT; cdr3_aa: CSALALMRGNQPQHF
clone_size: NA; v_call: TRBV11-2; d_call: TRBD2; j_call: TRBJ2-4; cdr3_length: 22; cdr3_nt: TGTGCCAGCAGCTCAGAGACTAGCGGGATATCAATACGGGCTTTAGCCAAAAACATTCAGTACTTC; cdr3_aa: CASSSETSGISIRALAKNIQYF
clone_size: many; v_call: TRBV29-1; d_call: TRBD1; j_call: TRBJ2-4; cdr3_length: 13; cdr3_nt: TGCAGCGTTCCGGGACAGGGGTTAAACATTCAGTACTTC; cdr3_aa: CSVPGQGLNIQYF
clone_size: many; v_call: TRBV4-1; d_call: NA; j_call: TRBJ1-2; cdr3_length: 15; cdr3_nt: TGCGCCAGCAGCCAAGACACCGGACAGACTTATGGCTACACCTTC; cdr3_aa: CASSQDTGQTYGYTF
clone_size: few; v_call: TRBV28; d_call: NA; j_call: TRBJ1-5; cdr3_length: 17; cdr3_nt: TGTGCCAGCAGGGGGTCGGGATCTCCCTATAGCAATCAGCCCCAGCATTTT; cdr3_aa: CASRGSGSPYSNQPQHF
clone_size: few; v_call: TRBV27; d_call: NA; j_call: TRBJ1-2; cdr3_length: 13; cdr3_nt: TGTGCCAGCAGTTTATCGGAGGGGACTGGCTACACCTTC; cdr3_aa: CASSLSEGTGYTF
clone_size: NA; v_call: TRBV15; d_call: NA; j_call: TRBJ2-1; cdr3_length: 14; cdr3_nt: TGTGCCACCAGTCGGGACACCGTTCGGGATGAGCAGTTCTTC; cdr3_aa: CATSRDTVRDEQFF
clone_size: NA; v_call: TRBV20-1; d_call: NA; j_call: TRBJ1-5; cdr3_length: 14; cdr3_nt: TGCAGTGCGGGGAGACCGAATGGGGGTCAGCCCCAGCATTTT; cdr3_aa: CSAGRPNGGQPQHF
clone_size: NA; v_call: TRBV6-2/TRBV6-3; d_call: NA; j_call: TRBJ1-1; cdr3_length: 12; cdr3_nt: TGTGCCAGCAGTTCTTGGGGGGATGAAGCTTTCTTT; cdr3_aa: CASSSWGDEAFF
clone_size: few; v_call: TRBV14; d_call: TRBD1; j_call: TRBJ1-2; cdr3_length: 14; cdr3_nt: TGTGCCAGCAGCTACGGACAGGGACTAGGCGGCTACACCTTC; cdr3_aa: CASSYGQGLGGYTF
clone_size: many; v_call: TRBV5-1; d_call: NA; j_call: TRBJ2-3; cdr3_length: 14; cdr3_nt: TGCGCCAGCAGCCTAGGAGGCGTCGGGGATACGCAGTATTTT; cdr3_aa: CASSLGGVGDTQYF
clone_size: few; v_call: TRBV6-5; d_call: NA; j_call: TRBJ2-1; cdr3_length: 15; cdr3_nt: TGTGCCAGCCGCGGCCGGGCCAGCTCCTACAATGAGCAGTTCTTC; cdr3_aa: CASRGRASSYNEQFF
clone_size: few; v_call: TRBV14; d_call: TRBD2; j_call: TRBJ2-1; cdr3_length: 15; cdr3_nt: TGTGCCAGCAGCCCCCGACTAGCGGGGATCCATGAGCAGTTCTTC; cdr3_aa: CASSPRLAGIHEQFF